The 13 T cell receptor beta chains given below trace back to one sample, sequenced in a study of radiation and T cells in renal cell carcinoma. Time point noted: blood 4 weeks post-SBRT, at nephrectomy. Treatment defined: 15 Gy SBRT to primary tumor, nephrectomy 4 weeks later. Clones were read by immunoSEQ multiplex PCR, and TCRdb kept only the in-frame ones, dropping some. The sample shows 60,000 to 95,000 clones, 70% to 90% of them seen only once. Here the sequenced sample was blood, taken from a patient whose treatment included radiotherapy and nephrectomy. The receptors were gathered from a woman in her fifties or sixties with renal cell carcinoma.

The rearrangement joins TRBV7-9 to TRBJ1-4; D not certain. V lost 1 base, J lost 7 bases, and 13 bases lay in between. This CDR3 spans 15 amino acids. CDR1 is SEHNR, CDR2 FQNEAQ, per germline (reference sequence). The CDR3 here is CASSLEGLRGEKLFF. CDR3 sequence (DNA): TGTGCCAGCAGCTTAGAAGGCCTCCGGGGTGAAAAACTGTTTTTT.

The chain links TRBV9 to TRBJ2-7; D might be TRBD1 (5 bases). Germline lookup yields CDR1 SGDLS and CDR2 YYNGEE. CDR3 length: 14 amino acids. V dropped 4 bases and J dropped 2 bases, with 13 bases sitting between them. The CDR3 DNA is TGTGCCAGCAGCCCGACGACAGCGACCTACGAGCAGTACTTC. It codes for CASSPTTATYEQYF.

This rearrangement joins TRBV30 to TRBJ1-6, with no clear D. Trimming took off 0 bases at V and 5 bases at J, with 5 bases between the two ends. There are 13 residues in the CDR3. Germline CDR1 is GTSNPN and CDR2 is SVGIG (reference sequence). The CDR3 sequence: CAWSVQDNSPLHF. In nucleotides, the CDR3 is TGTGCCTGGAGTGTCCAGGATAATTCACCCCTCCACTTT.

The J gene is TRBJ1-5, the V gene TRBV6-6; D call uncertain. From germline, CDR1 is MNHNY and CDR2 SVGAGI (reference sequence). Trimming removed 2 bases at V and 2 bases at J, with 7 bases between. This CDR3 is 14 amino acids long. CDR3 sequence: CASSYKQGNQPQHF. The CDR3 DNA follows: TGTGCCAGCAGTTACAAGCAGGGCAATCAGCCCCAGCATTTT.

CDR3 residues: CASSPGRGWADTQYF. As DNA, the CDR3 is TGTGCCAGCAGCCCCGGCAGGGGATGGGCAGATACGCAGTATTTT. This chain connects TRBV11-3 to TRBJ2-3, with D maybe TRBD1 (6 bases). The CDR3 sequence is 15 residues long. Germline V gene sequence: CDR1 SGHNT, CDR2 YENEEA. V lost 5 bases and J lost 4, with 16 bases in between.

The rearrangement joins TRBV10-3 to TRBJ2-7; the match to TRBD1 covers 9 bases. The junction had 3 bases not matched to a gene; V was cut back by 7 bases and J by 2 bases. Looked up from germline, CDR1 is ENHRY and CDR2 is SYGVKD. The CDR3 has 13 amino acids. The chain's CDR3 is CAIKTGGTYEQYF. The CDR3 region has the DNA TGTGCCATCAAGACAGGGGGGACCTACGAGCAGTACTTC.

This sequence joins TRBV19 and TRBJ1-6; D remains ambiguous. CDR3 length: 13 residues. V lost 5 bases to trimming and J lost 7 bases, with 9 bases between them. Germline CDR1 and CDR2: LNHDA and SQIVND (reference sequence). The CDR3 coding sequence is TGTGCCAGTAGTCTCGACACCAATTCACCCCTCCACTTT. Protein sequence: CASSLDTNSPLHF.

The CDR3 DNA reads as TGTGCCAGCAGTGAACCCAGGACGGGCGAGTACTTC. This codes for CASSEPRTGEYF. The V and J genes are TRBV6-1 and TRBJ2-5, with no clear D. V was pared by 2 bases and J by 12 bases, with 13 bases between. The germline V gene has CDR1 MNHNS and CDR2 SASEGT. This CDR3 contains 12 residues.

The genes are TRBV9 and TRBJ2-2, with D perhaps TRBD1 (6 bases). V lost 7 bases, J lost 5 bases, and 15 bases lay in between. CDR1 and CDR2 from the germline V gene are SGDLS and YYNGEE. The CDR3 has 14 residues. The CDR3 here is CASSGAGQTGELFF. CDR3 nucleotides: TGTGCCAGCTCAGGGGCGGGTCAAACCGGGGAGCTGTTTTTT. The full variable domain, rest sourced from reference TRBV9 and TRBJ2-2, is DSGVTQTPKHLITATGQRVTLRCSPRSGDLSVYWYQQSLDQGLQFLIQYYNGEERAKGNILERFSAQQFPDLHSELNLSSLELGDSALYFCASSGAGQTGELFFGEGSRLTVL.

The CDR3 nucleotides read TGCGCCAGCAGCCTCAAGACAGGTTATCAGCCCCAGCATTTT. Its protein is CASSLKTGYQPQHF. V gene TRBV4-1 combines with J gene TRBJ1-5, with D maybe TRBD1 (6 bases). Trimming left V 4 bases short and J 5 bases short, with 12 bases between. The CDR3 runs to 14 residues. The germline CDR1 and CDR2 sequences are MGHRA and YSYEKL.

In this sample, this clone turned up once. The chain carries TRBV7-2 and TRBJ1-1; D is undetermined. V was trimmed by 7 bases and J by 2 bases, leaving 11 bases between them. Germline CDR1 reads SGHTA; CDR2 reads FQGNSA. This CDR3 region has 13 residues. CDR3 region: CASTFNPNTEAFF. The DNA of the CDR3 is TGTGCCAGCACCTTCAATCCCAACACTGAAGCTTTCTTT.

V and J are TRBV19 and TRBJ2-7; 11 nucleotides line up with TRBD2. The ends lost 5 bases at V and 4 bases at J; junction bases unmatched: 10. Germline V gene data show CDR1 as LNHDA and CDR2 as SQIVND (reference sequence). The CDR3 is 16 residues long. In nucleotides, the CDR3 is TGTGCCAGTAGTGCCTCAGGATCTAGCGGGAGGTACGAGCAGTACTTC. This codes for CASSASGSSGRYEQYF.

This clone appeared once. At one end, the junction sequence differs from germline, possibly due to a read error. The chain links TRBV7-7 to TRBJ2-7; 8 bases line up with TRBD1. The CDR3 is made up of 13 amino acids. Looked up from germline, CDR1 is SSHAT and CDR2 is FNYEAQ (reference sequence). The CDR3 protein is CASSLGQGREQYF. DNA for the CDR3: TGTGCTAGCAGCTTAGGACAGGGCCGCGAGCAGTACTTC.